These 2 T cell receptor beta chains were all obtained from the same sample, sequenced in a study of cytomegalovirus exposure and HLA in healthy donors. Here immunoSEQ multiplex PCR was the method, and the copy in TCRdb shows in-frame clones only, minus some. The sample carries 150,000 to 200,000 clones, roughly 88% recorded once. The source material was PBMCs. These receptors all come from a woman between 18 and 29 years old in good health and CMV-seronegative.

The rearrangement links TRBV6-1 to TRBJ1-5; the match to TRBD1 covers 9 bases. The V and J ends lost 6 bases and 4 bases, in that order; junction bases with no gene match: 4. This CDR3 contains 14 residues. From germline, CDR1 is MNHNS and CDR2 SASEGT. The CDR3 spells CASRGTGSNQPQHF. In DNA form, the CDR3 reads TGTGCCAGCAGAGGGACAGGGAGTAATCAGCCCCAGCATTTT.

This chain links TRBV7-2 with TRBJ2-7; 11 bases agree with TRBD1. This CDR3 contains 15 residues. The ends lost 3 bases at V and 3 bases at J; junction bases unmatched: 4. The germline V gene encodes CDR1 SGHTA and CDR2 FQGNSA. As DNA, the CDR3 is TGTGCCAGCAGCTTTACCGGGACAGGGGGCTACGAGCAGTACTTC. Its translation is CASSFTGTGGYEQYF.